This passage covers 24 T cell receptor beta chains from one sample sequenced in a study of blood T cells in healthy people across ages. Primers used in a second PCR of about 6 to 11 cycles were a sample-barcoded 5' primer and a J-beta primer mix. MiXCR, applied by TCRdb to the 5' RACE reads, yields one record per CDR3 protein. The table includes about 750,000 distinct CDR3 sequences, about 53% detected once. Sequenced sample: blood. These receptors were obtained from a man older than 75 in good health.

V and J are TRBV5-6 and TRBJ2-3, with unresolved D. The CDR3 length is 16 residues. Trimming removed 0 bases from V and 4 bases from J, with 15 bases in between. Germline lookup yields CDR1 SGHDT and CDR2 YYEEEE. The CDR3 nucleotides are TGTGCCAGCAGCTTGGCGACTGGACGGTTCCCAGATACGCAGTATTTT. It translates to CASSLATGRFPDTQYF.

V usage is TRBV4-2 and J usage is TRBJ1-2; 7 nucleotides line up with TRBD1. After removal of 1 base from V and 2 bases from J, the junction contained 4 bases not matched to a gene. In germline, CDR1 is LGHNA, CDR2 YNFKEQ. This CDR3 is built from 15 residues. DNA of the CDR3: TGTGCCAGCAGCCAAGGTCAGGGGGGAAACTATGGCTACACCTTC. Protein sequence: CASSQGQGGNYGYTF.

The chain is built from TRBV21-1 and TRBJ2-7; the table gives TRBD1 as D, unverified against the DNA. TRBV21-1 is marked as a pseudogene. The CDR3 loop spans 14 amino acids. DNA of the CDR3: TGTGCCAGCAGCCACCGGGGCAGGGACTACGAGCAGTACTTC. It specifies CASSHRGRDYEQYF.

In this sample, this clonotype turned up a few times. The chain couples TRBV20-1 to TRBJ2-7, with D perhaps matching TRBD2 (5 bases). Trimming took off 1 base at V and 3 bases at J, with 10 bases between the two ends. This CDR3 contains 13 residues. Germline lookup yields CDR1 DFQATT and CDR2 SNEGSKA (reference sequence). CDR3 region: CSARGRIYYEQYF. The CDR3 nucleotides are TGCAGTGCTAGAGGGAGGATCTACTACGAGCAGTACTTC.

This chain connects TRBV28 to TRBJ2-7; 12 nucleotides line up with TRBD2. V shed 1 base and J 3 bases; nucleotides not matched to a gene: 1. Germline V lookup: CDR1 MDHEN, CDR2 SYDVKM. The CDR3 is made up of 15 amino acids. CDR3 protein: CASSLLLAGGYEQYF. In DNA form, the CDR3 reads TGTGCCAGCAGTTTATTACTAGCGGGAGGCTACGAGCAGTACTTC.

This chain links TRBV28 with TRBJ2-2; D call uncertain. Germline CDR1 and CDR2: MDHEN and SYDVKM. CDR3 length equals 13 residues. Trimming removed 8 bases at V and 1 base at J, with 8 bases between. The CDR3: CASLQQNTGELFF. The CDR3 DNA reads as TGTGCCAGCCTTCAGCAGAACACCGGGGAGCTGTTTTTT. Based on the CDR3 plus reference TRBV28 and TRBJ2-2, the full variable domain is DVKVTQSSRYLVKRTGEKVFLECVQDMDHENMFWYRQDPGLGLRLIYFSYDVKMKEKGDIPEGYSVSREKKERFSLILESASTNQTSMYLCASLQQNTGELFFGEGSRLTVL.

The chain combines TRBV9 with TRBJ2-1; D perhaps matches TRBD2 (5 bases). There are 16 residues in the CDR3. Germline lookup yields CDR1 SGDLS and CDR2 YYNGEE. V was trimmed by 1 base and J by 9 bases, leaving 20 bases between them. The CDR3 region is CASSVRVGLGGSEQFF. The DNA for the CDR3 is TGTGCCAGCAGCGTACGCGTAGGTCTAGGAGGCTCTGAGCAGTTCTTC.

In its sample, this clonotype was seen a few times. The V call is TRBV7-6, the J call TRBJ1-1; no reliable D call. Trimming took off 5 bases at V and 0 bases at J, with 13 bases between the two ends. From germline, CDR1 is SGHVS and CDR2 FNYEAQ. The CDR3 is made up of 15 amino acids. Written as DNA, the CDR3 is TGTGCCAGCAGCCCGGGTGGAGGATTGAACACTGAAGCTTTCTTT. It specifies CASSPGGGLNTEAFF.

The gene calls are TRBV7-9 and TRBJ1-2; maybe TRBD1 (5 bases). From germline, CDR1 is SEHNR and CDR2 FQNEAQ (reference sequence). The CDR3 totals 14 residues. Trimming took off 5 bases at V and 1 base at J, with 11 bases between the two ends. The CDR3 loop reads CASSGWDYNYGYTF. The CDR3 region has the DNA TGTGCCAGCAGCGGTTGGGACTATAACTATGGCTACACCTTC.

The V call is TRBV7-3, the J call TRBJ2-4; weak D call: TRBD1 (5 bases). With the DNA end fitting TRBJ2-5 better, the J assignment may be wrong. The CDR3 is made up of 13 amino acids. Germline CDR1 and CDR2: SGHTA and FQGTGA. CDR3 amino acids: CASSLRGMQTQYF. The CDR3 nucleotides are TGTGCCAGCAGCTTAAGGGGCATGCAGACCCAGTACTTC.

V usage is TRBV29-1 and J usage is TRBJ2-3; TRBD2 matches 11 bases. The germline CDR1 and CDR2 sequences are SQVTM and ANQGSEA. Trimming cost V 5 bases and J 7 bases; bases outside gene matches: 11. The CDR3 length is 15 residues. Here the CDR3 DNA reads TGCAGCGTTCTACTAGCGGGAGTACCCCGGAATACGCAGTATTTT. It encodes CSVLLAGVPRNTQYF.

The chain combines TRBV12-3 or TRBV12-4 with TRBJ1-2; 7 bases align to TRBD1. This CDR3 is 16 amino acids long. V was pared by 6 bases and J by 2 bases, with 12 bases of the junction left unmatched. The CDR3 sequence: CASSPHRGMGNYGYTF. CDR3 coding DNA: TGTGCCAGCAGCCCTCACAGGGGTATGGGAAACTATGGCTACACCTTC.

This clonotype showed up just a few times. This sequence joins TRBV29-1 and TRBJ2-7; D might be TRBD1 (5 bases). The CDR3 spans 11 residues. The V end was cut by 7 bases, the J end by 2 bases, with 9 bases between. The germline CDR1 and CDR2 sequences are SQVTM and ANQGSEA. CDR3: CSAAGTYEQYF. For the CDR3, the DNA is TGCAGCGCCGCAGGGACCTACGAGCAGTACTTC.

The rearrangement links TRBV4-3 to TRBJ2-7; weak D call: TRBD1 (6 bases). This CDR3 has 19 residues. From germline, CDR1 is LGHNA and CDR2 YSLEER. Trimming took off 3 bases at V and 4 bases at J, with 28 bases between the two ends. The CDR3 DNA reads as TGCGCCAGCAGCCAGGCCAAACCAATTGGAGGACAGTTCCCATACGAGCAGTACTTC. It specifies CASSQAKPIGGQFPYEQYF.

The V and J genes are TRBV13 and TRBJ2-5; D gene uncertain. Near its end, the DNA agrees better with TRBJ2-7, so the J call may be wrong. Germline-derived CDR1 and CDR2 are PRHDT and FYEKMQ (reference sequence). The CDR3 spans 13 residues. In DNA form, the CDR3 reads TGTGCCAGCAGCTTGCCCTTTTCCTACGAGCAGTACTTC. Amino acids: CASSLPFSYEQYF.

The chain employs TRBV11-1 and TRBJ2-1; 8 nucleotides match TRBD2. Germline V lookup: CDR1 SGHAT, CDR2 FQDESV (reference sequence). V dropped 5 bases and J dropped 6; count of bases not matched to a gene: 6. The CDR3 runs 14 residues. CDR3 amino acids: CASSAGTSCNEQFF. DNA for the CDR3: TGTGCCAGCAGCGCAGGGACTAGTTGCAATGAGCAGTTCTTC.

This clonotype turned up a few times. This chain joins TRBV9 and TRBJ2-1, with D unclear. From germline, CDR1 is SGDLS and CDR2 YYNGEE. V lost 0 bases and J 4 bases, leaving 17 bases between the germline ends. The CDR3 has 17 amino acids. The CDR3 DNA reads TGTGCCAGCAGCGTAGGGCTAGGGTTGGGTTTGTACAATGAGCAGTTCTTC. Amino acid sequence: CASSVGLGLGLYNEQFF.

In its sample, this clonotype was seen a few times. The chain combines TRBV7-9 with TRBJ2-1, with TRBD2 matching 8 bases. The CDR3 contains 15 residues. Germline values: CDR1 SEHNR, CDR2 FQNEAQ (reference sequence). Trimming at V came to 5 bases and at J to 7 bases, leaving 10 bases not matched to a gene. The DNA of the CDR3 is TGTGCCAGCAGCGCAAGCGGGGGCGGGCGGAATGAGCAGTTCTTC. The encoded protein is CASSASGGGRNEQFF.

The gene calls are TRBV5-1 and TRBJ2-7; 10 bases match TRBD1. This CDR3 is built from 16 residues. V lost 5 bases and J lost 1; bases outside the gene matches: 9. The V gene's germline CDR1 is SGHRS and CDR2 YFSETQ. The CDR3 DNA follows: TGCGCCAGCAGATTTACCCCGGGACAGGGGTCCTACGAGCAGTACTTC. Amino acids: CASRFTPGQGSYEQYF. The full variable domain, completed using reference TRBV5-1 and TRBJ2-7, is KAGVTQTPRYLIKTRGQQVTLSCSPISGHRSVSWYQQTPGQGLQFLFEYFSETQRNKGNFPGRFSGRQFSNSRSEMNVSTLELGDSALYLCASRFTPGQGSYEQYFGPGTRLTVT.

This clonotype occurred many times. The V gene is TRBV6-2 or TRBV6-3, the J gene TRBJ2-1; 7 nucleotides line up with TRBD1. V lost 5 bases, J lost 7 bases, and 11 bases stayed unmatched. The germline gives CDR1 MNHEY, CDR2 SVGEGT. This CDR3 comprises 15 residues. DNA of the CDR3: TGTGCCAGCAGTGCGGACAGGTCCTTTCGAAATGAGCAGTTCTTC. This codes for CASSADRSFRNEQFF.

Comment on this clonotype: This may come from a read error, since a much larger clone is one base off. The V gene is TRBV7-9, the J gene TRBJ1-4; TRBD1 agrees at 10 bases. Trimming removed 5 bases from V and 8 bases from J; junction bases left unmatched: 5. Germline V lookup: CDR1 SEHNR, CDR2 FQNEAQ (reference sequence). This CDR3 is 14 amino acids long. The CDR3 here is CASSPGQGKEKLFF. The CDR3 bases are TGTGCCAGCAGCCCGGGACAGGGGAAAGAAAAACTGTTTTTT.

Ten or more counts support this clonotype. The chain employs TRBV7-3 and TRBJ2-6; D is perhaps TRBD2 (6 bases). This CDR3 contains 16 residues. V lost 5 bases and J lost 2, with 13 bases in between. From germline, CDR1 is SGHTA and CDR2 FQGTGA. CDR3 residues: CASSLQTRTGANVLTF. The CDR3 nucleotides read TGTGCCAGCAGCCTTCAGACTAGAACTGGGGCCAACGTCCTGACTTTC.

The chain couples TRBV10-3 to TRBJ1-1; D gene unclear. CDR1 ENHRY and CDR2 SYGVKD come from the germline V gene. CDR3 size: 12 residues. V lost 4 bases and J lost 4, with 7 bases in between. The CDR3 bases are TGTGCCATCAGTGGCGGGGTCACTGAAGCTTTCTTT. This codes for CAISGGVTEAFF.

This clonotype has more than one count but fewer than ten. The rearrangement links TRBV5-1 to TRBJ1-6; 8 bases fit TRBD1. CDR1 SGHRS and CDR2 YFSETQ come from the germline V gene. CDR3 length: 14 amino acids. V was pared by 4 bases and J by 9 bases, with 6 bases of the junction left unmatched. The CDR3 sequence: CASSLGQEPSPLHF. The CDR3 DNA reads TGCGCCAGCAGCCTGGGACAGGAACCTTCACCCCTCCACTTT.